One sample yielded the 25 T cell receptor beta chains listed below, sequenced in a study of blood T cell repertoires in COVID-19. Here immunoSEQ multiplex PCR was the method, and the copy in TCRdb shows in-frame clones only, minus some. Here the sample spans a few hundred thousand clones, around 83% being singletons. Sequencing was performed on PBMCs or T cells enriched from blood (not recorded which). Source of these receptors: a woman in her forties or fifties who had recovered from COVID-19.

The chain employs TRBV15 and TRBJ1-2; 9 bases align to TRBD1. Germline V CDR1 and CDR2: LNHNV, YYDKDF (reference sequence). V was clipped by 3 bases and J by 4 bases; unmatched bases: 6. CDR3 length equals 15 residues. The CDR3, as DNA: TGTGCCACCAGCAGTCCCTTGGACAGGGGCTATGGCTACACCTTC. Amino acids: CATSSPLDRGYGYTF.

The chain uses TRBV7-2 and TRBJ2-2; TRBD2 agrees at 7 bases. J was trimmed by 0 bases and V by 2 bases; bases with no gene match: 3. Per germline, CDR1 SGHTA and CDR2 FQGNSA. This CDR3 is 16 amino acids long. CDR3 protein: CASSLMAGANTGELFF. In DNA form, the CDR3 reads TGTGCCAGCAGCTTAATGGCGGGAGCGAACACCGGGGAGCTGTTTTTT.

The chain combines TRBV7-9 with TRBJ1-3, with a tentative D call TRBD1 (6 bases). V was cut by 11 bases and J by 0 bases, with 11 bases left in between. The CDR3 covers 13 residues. CDR1 is SEHNR, CDR2 FQNEAQ, per germline (reference sequence). In nucleotides, the CDR3 is TGTGCCGGGGGGGCGAGCTCTGGAAACACCATATATTTT. Translation gives CAGGASSGNTIYF.

In its sample, this clone was seen a few times. The DNA for the CDR3 is TGTGCCAGTAGTATAGGAAGGACAGGGCCCTCCAATGTATATGGCTACACCTTC. Residues: CASSIGRTGPSNVYGYTF. J is TRBJ1-2 and V is TRBV19, with 8 positions matching TRBD1. V gave up 1 base and J gave up 5 bases; unmatched junction bases: 15. CDR1 and CDR2 from the germline V gene are LNHDA and SQIVND (reference sequence). This CDR3 spans 18 amino acids.

The CDR3, as DNA: TGTGCCAGCAGCAAACAACAGGGTGCAACTAATGAAAAACTGTTTTTT. It yields the protein CASSKQQGATNEKLFF. This rearrangement joins TRBV11-3 to TRBJ1-4, with D possibly being TRBD1 (6 bases). This CDR3 contains 16 residues. Trimming removed 5 bases at V and 0 bases at J, with 13 bases between. Germline V gene data show CDR1 as SGHNT and CDR2 as YENEEA.

The chain joins TRBV4-1 to TRBJ1-1; TRBD1 matches at 8 bases. Germline V CDR1 and CDR2: MGHRA, YSYEKL. Trimming cost V 2 bases and J 3 bases; bases outside gene matches: 5. The CDR3 extends over 15 amino acids. Written as DNA, the CDR3 is TGCGCCAGCAGCCAATTTGGACAGGGTTACACTGAAGCTTTCTTT. It specifies CASSQFGQGYTEAFF.

This CDR3 reads CASSLTPGQYSPLHF. The CDR3 DNA is TGTGCCAGCAGTCTAACGCCGGGACAGTACTCACCCCTCCACTTT. The rearrangement uses TRBV27 and TRBJ1-6; 7 nucleotides line up with TRBD1. Germline V gene data show CDR1 as MNHEY and CDR2 as SMNVEV (reference sequence). The CDR3 covers 15 residues. V gave up 5 bases and J gave up 10 bases; unmatched junction bases: 11.

This sequence joins TRBV19 and TRBJ1-5; TRBD1 agrees at 10 bases. This CDR3 has 13 amino acids. The germline CDR1 and CDR2 sequences are LNHDA and SQIVND (reference sequence). Unmatched junction bases numbered 2, after V lost 5 bases and J lost 7 bases. CDR3 nucleotides: TGTGCCAGTAGTTTGACAGGGGGCCAGCCCCAGCATTTT. Its protein is CASSLTGGQPQHF.

The rearrangement uses TRBV25-1 and TRBJ1-2; the D is unclear. V was trimmed by 5 bases and J by 4 bases, leaving 11 bases between them. CDR3 length: 13 residues. Germline loops: CDR1 MGHDK, CDR2 SYGVNS. CDR3 in amino acids: CASSFYAGYGYTF. As DNA, the CDR3 is TGTGCCAGCAGTTTTTACGCGGGCTATGGCTACACCTTC.

The chain couples TRBV29-1 to TRBJ1-2, with D perhaps TRBD1 (6 bases). The CDR3 loop spans 13 amino acids. The ends were cut back, 3 bases at V and 5 bases at J, with 13 bases in the middle. Germline CDR1 SQVTM, CDR2 ANQGSEA. As DNA, the CDR3 is TGCAGCGTTGACTACGTGGACAGATATGGCTACACCTTC. This sequence encodes CSVDYVDRYGYTF.

The chain combines TRBV7-8 with TRBJ1-2, with TRBD1 identical over 7 bases. The CDR3 contains 13 residues. The junction had 8 bases not matched to a gene; V was cut back by 5 bases and J by 8 bases. Germline V CDR1 and CDR2: SGHVS, FQNEAQ. CDR3 sequence: CASSPGQSLGYTF. The CDR3 nucleotides read TGTGCCAGCAGCCCGGGACAGTCCTTAGGCTACACCTTC.

This chain uses TRBV2 with TRBJ2-2, with TRBD2 identical over 8 bases. CDR3 length equals 15 residues. In germline, CDR1 is SNHLY, CDR2 FYNNEI. Trimming cost V 7 bases and J 3 bases; bases outside gene matches: 7. The CDR3 sequence is CASTGVGRDTGELFF. Written as DNA, the CDR3 is TGTGCCAGCACGGGGGTCGGGAGGGACACCGGGGAGCTGTTTTTT.

The rearrangement joins TRBV9 to TRBJ2-1, with 13 nucleotides matching TRBD2. V was clipped by 3 bases and J by 0 bases; unmatched bases: 3. CDR3 length: 17 residues. Germline-derived CDR1 and CDR2 are SGDLS and YYNGEE. CDR3 nucleotides: TGTGCCAGCAGCGGACTAGCGGGGGGTAGCTCCTACAATGAGCAGTTCTTC. This gives the protein CASSGLAGGSSYNEQFF. The complete variable domain, with remaining parts taken from reference TRBV9 and TRBJ2-1, reads DSGVTQTPKHLITATGQRVTLRCSPRSGDLSVYWYQQSLDQGLQFLIQYYNGEERAKGNILERFSAQQFPDLHSELNLSSLELGDSALYFCASSGLAGGSSYNEQFFGPGTRLTVL.

The chain is built from TRBV3-1 (or the pseudogene TRBV3-2) and TRBJ2-7; possible D gene TRBD1, 5 bases. V lost 0 bases and J 4 bases, leaving 16 bases between the germline ends. CDR1 and CDR2 (germline): LGHDT, YNNKEL (reference sequence). CDR3 length: 16 residues. DNA for the CDR3: TGTGCCAGCAGCCAAGATTGGGCAGGGCCCCGTTACGAGCAGTACTTC. Translating gives CASSQDWAGPRYEQYF.

The chain is built from TRBV19 and TRBJ2-3; 11 bases line up with TRBD2. In germline, CDR1 is LNHDA, CDR2 SQIVND (reference sequence). The CDR3 length is 16 residues. J gave up 3 bases and V 3 bases, and 5 bases lay outside the gene matches. This CDR3 is CASSIGTSGVTDTQYF. For the CDR3, the DNA is TGTGCCAGTAGTATTGGGACTAGCGGTGTTACAGATACGCAGTATTTT. The full variable domain, in which reference TRBV19 and TRBJ2-3 provide the parts outside the CDR3, is DGGITQSPKYLFRKEGQNVTLSCEQNLNHDAMYWYRQDPGQGLRLIYYSQIVNDFQKGDIAEGYSVSREKKESFPLTVTSAQKNPTAFYLCASSIGTSGVTDTQYFGPGTRLTVL.

The V call is TRBV5-6, the J call TRBJ2-7; D call uncertain. Looked up from germline, CDR1 is SGHDT and CDR2 is YYEEEE. V shed 5 bases and J shed 2 bases, with 11 bases lying between them. CDR3 length equals 13 residues. CDR3 sequence: CASSLSITYEQYF. DNA for the CDR3: TGTGCCAGCAGTTTGAGCATTACCTACGAGCAGTACTTC.

This CDR3 reads CASSSDTGYEQYF. The DNA of the CDR3 is TGCGCCAGCAGCTCTGATACCGGCTACGAGCAGTACTTC. The V and J genes are TRBV5-1 and TRBJ2-7; D is unresolved. CDR1 SGHRS and CDR2 YFSETQ come from the germline V gene. Trimming stripped 3 bases from V and 3 bases from J, with 10 bases between. CDR3 length: 13 amino acids.

The V call is TRBV4-1, the J call TRBJ1-4, with D maybe TRBD1 (6 bases). V shed 5 bases and J shed 4 bases, with 26 bases lying between them. The CDR3 runs to 19 residues. Germline V CDR1 and CDR2: MGHRA, YSYEKL. For the CDR3, the DNA is TGCGCCAGCAGCAAGTTAGTGGGGGCTCCAAAAAGGAATAATGAAAAACTGTTTTTT. Translation gives CASSKLVGAPKRNNEKLFF.

This rearrangement joins TRBV6-2 or TRBV6-3 to TRBJ1-1; 7 nucleotides align to TRBD1. The CDR3 loop spans 16 amino acids. Germline lookup yields CDR1 MNHEY and CDR2 SVGEGT. After removal of 4 bases from V and 2 bases from J, the junction contained 10 bases not matched to a gene. The CDR3 region has the DNA TGTGCCAGCAGTTCAGACCGGGACAGAAGCAACACTGAAGCTTTCTTT. It yields the protein CASSSDRDRSNTEAFF.

The rearrangement links TRBV4-1 to TRBJ1-6; D might be TRBD1 (6 bases). Germline CDR1 is MGHRA and CDR2 is YSYEKL. V lost 0 bases and J 4 bases, leaving 16 bases between the germline ends. The CDR3 totals 18 residues. CDR3 DNA sequence: TGCGCCAGCAGCCAAGATGAGGACAGAACCTCGTATAATTCACCCCTCCACTTT. Its protein is CASSQDEDRTSYNSPLHF.

This clone was detected once. The chain uses TRBV5-1 and TRBJ2-5, with 14 nucleotides matching TRBD2. The germline V gene encodes CDR1 SGHRS and CDR2 YFSETQ. The CDR3 runs 18 residues. Trimming removed 0 bases from V and 2 bases from J; junction bases left unmatched: 6. The CDR3 DNA follows: TGCGCCAGCAGCTTGGTGGGACTAGCGGGGGACCGACAAGAGACCCAGTACTTC. Protein sequence: CASSLVGLAGDRQETQYF. The full variable domain, completed using reference TRBV5-1 and TRBJ2-5, is KAGVTQTPRYLIKTRGQQVTLSCSPISGHRSVSWYQQTPGQGLQFLFEYFSETQRNKGNFPGRFSGRQFSNSRSEMNVSTLELGDSALYLCASSLVGLAGDRQETQYFGPGTRLLVL.

J is TRBJ1-1 and V is TRBV7-9, with D unclear. Trimming stripped 5 bases from V and 0 bases from J, with 10 bases between. Germline V gene data show CDR1 as SEHNR and CDR2 as FQNEAQ (reference sequence). The CDR3 runs to 14 residues. The CDR3 reads CASSPTGMNTEAFF. Written as DNA, the CDR3 is TGTGCCAGCAGCCCTACCGGGATGAACACTGAAGCTTTCTTT.

For the CDR3, the DNA is TGTGCCATCAGTGGTCAGGGTAGCAATCAGCCCCAGCATTTT. Its protein product is CAISGQGSNQPQHF. The J gene is TRBJ1-5, the V gene TRBV10-3; tentatively, D is TRBD1 (5 bases). Deletions cut 4 bases from V and 0 bases from J, with 7 bases between. The CDR3 has 14 residues. The germline V gene has CDR1 ENHRY and CDR2 SYGVKD.

V and J are TRBV19 and TRBJ1-5, with D unclear. V was trimmed by 5 bases and J by 2 bases, leaving 16 bases between them. The CDR3 extends over 16 amino acids. CDR1 is LNHDA, CDR2 SQIVND, per germline (reference sequence). In DNA form, the CDR3 reads TGTGCCAGTAGTCCCCTAGGTCCCGCGGGCAATCAGCCCCAGCATTTT. Protein product: CASSPLGPAGNQPQHF.

This clone has a single count. V is TRBV19 and J is TRBJ2-1, with D uncertain. The V end lost 7 bases, the J end lost 1 base, and 11 bases lay between the germline ends. Looked up from germline, CDR1 is LNHDA and CDR2 is SQIVND (reference sequence). The CDR3 covers 14 residues. Here the CDR3 reads CASTRDASYNEQFF. The CDR3 bases are TGTGCCAGTACACGAGATGCGTCCTACAATGAGCAGTTCTTC.